These T cell receptor beta chains were read from a single sample in a study of regulatory T cells in long-lasting Graves disease. TCRdb analysed the multiplex PCR reads with MiXCR anew, one entry per CDR3 protein. The sample lists some 470,000 distinct CDR3 sequences, 20% to 25% seen once, with roughly 7% in the top ten. The sample here was peripheral blood mononuclear cells (PBMCs), taken when the disease was refractory, from a patient treated with antithyroid drugs. These receptors were collected from a female donor with Graves disease. Both conserved end residues are trimmed from each CDR3.

cdr3_aa,j_call,v_call
SARPRGGSQPQH,TRBJ1-5,TRBV20-1
SVEGTSGVYEQY,TRBJ2-7,TRBV29-1
ATSDFVRSTGELF,TRBJ2-2,TRBV24-1
ASSFFPRQGPSTDTQY,TRBJ2-3,TRBV7-2
ATSDRSNEQF,TRBJ2-1,TRBV24-1
ASGEVDYEQY,TRBJ2-7,TRBV7-9
TSSYSSRALLYT,TRBJ1-2,TRBV6-5
ASSWDPGGSPLH,TRBJ1-6,TRBV6-9
ASSLEENSYEQY,TRBJ2-7,TRBV7-9
SVVVPNQPQH,TRBJ1-5,TRBV29-1
ASILRGTGYGYT,TRBJ1-2,TRBV7-3
AWSAGRNQPQH,TRBJ1-5,TRBV30
ASTSSGQAREKLF,TRBJ1-4,TRBV28
ASSSNRESYT,TRBJ1-2,TRBV7-2
ASSPALGGQETQY,TRBJ2-5,TRBV7-9
AWSEGMTYEQY,TRBJ2-7,TRBV30
ASSQGGPSNTEAF,TRBJ1-1,TRBV4-1
SAAVLGTGELF,TRBJ2-2,TRBV20-1
ASSYFRGQGMEQY,TRBJ2-7,TRBV6-2/TRBV6-3
ASSSSVGRDYQPQH,TRBJ1-5,TRBV19
ASSLSPSHRTDTQY,TRBJ2-3,TRBV28
ASSYYPSVGFPQH,TRBJ1-5,TRBV6-2/TRBV6-3
ASSEAFYGYT,TRBJ1-2,TRBV2
SARDQRGLEKLF,TRBJ1-4,TRBV20-1
SYNEQF,TRBJ2-1,TRBV5-1
ASSEVIAEAF,TRBJ1-1,TRBV6-1
ATSDTSMAGRSEQY,TRBJ2-7,TRBV24-1
VSSDRSISYNEQF,TRBJ2-1,TRBV2
ASMGDTSYEQY,TRBJ2-7,TRBV19
ASSLRTGDSYEQY,TRBJ2-7,TRBV7-2
ASSHRATGELF,TRBJ2-2,TRBV12-3/TRBV12-4
ASSWGQGDYEQY,TRBJ2-7,TRBV7-9
ASSERPDRDYGYT,TRBJ1-2,TRBV4-1
ATSDQTGLGTDTQY,TRBJ2-3,TRBV24-1
ASSIVTTLAKNIQY,TRBJ2-4,TRBV19
ASSQVGEKEKLF,TRBJ1-4,TRBV28
ASSAEWAEIYYEQY,TRBJ2-7,TRBV28
ASSLGWGQVAYEQY,TRBJ2-7,TRBV28
SVEDLVSGGTDTQY,TRBJ2-3,TRBV29-1
ASSLGTETSPLH,TRBJ1-6,TRBV12-3/TRBV12-4
ASRDRVTYEQY,TRBJ2-7,TRBV10-2
ASSQLGGETQY,TRBJ2-5,TRBV3-1
ASSIWQGAGEQY,TRBJ2-7,TRBV19
ASSWRDYANTGELF,TRBJ2-2,TRBV13
ASSDPRSSYGYT,TRBJ1-2,TRBV19
ASSPGGGRINEQF,TRBJ2-1,TRBV7-9
ASGPGWGAETQY,TRBJ2-5,TRBV12-5
ASSQPMYQGSYNSPLH,TRBJ1-6,TRBV2
ASSPPSEVQPQH,TRBJ1-5,TRBV28
SAPTRDRLSSGANVLT,TRBJ2-6,TRBV20-1
ASSQESGTFNQPQH,TRBJ1-5,TRBV3-2
ASSKGQGNQETQY,TRBJ2-5,TRBV6-1
ASSPWTVNTEAF,TRBJ1-1,TRBV7-9
ASSLEGVRTFNEQY,TRBJ2-7,TRBV28
SVPPGLVEGGYEQY,TRBJ2-7,TRBV29-1
ASSLEPGGGKETQY,TRBJ2-5,TRBV11-2
AISEEMGWDSNQPQH,TRBJ1-5,TRBV10-3
ASSHTPTGELT,TRBJ1-2,TRBV28
SVGRQGLLQETQY,TRBJ2-5,TRBV29-1
ASSPWTSGTDTQY,TRBJ2-3,TRBV7-2